This T cell receptor beta chain is from a study of OX40 agonist ivuxolimab in advanced cancers. Broader study findings: Clonal expansion in partial responders at 0.1-3.0 mg/kg ranked among the lowest. On average, CD8+ T cells had more expanded clones than CD4+. No antigen was identified for the clonally expanded peripheral T cells. CD4+ and CD8+ blood T cells expanded clonally by week 6 at 0.1 to 3.0 mg/kg.

A word on this clone: Antigen: not known.

Some clones are missing from TCRdb's copy, which holds only in-frame ones; the method was immunoSEQ multiplex PCR. The sample holds 48,000 or so clones, over 90% seen once. This CDR3 comprises 12 residues. Per germline, CDR1 SGHTA and CDR2 FQGTGA. V dropped 5 bases and J dropped 10; count of bases not matched to a gene: 5. J is TRBJ2-1 and V is TRBV7-3; 7 bases are shared with TRBD1. The sequencing used CD4+ or CD8+ T cells sorted from blood, collected in a trial of the OX40 agonist ivuxolimab. The origin of this receptor is an adult with an advanced solid tumor such as melanoma, head and neck, liver or kidney cancer. CDR3 DNA: TGTGCCAGCAGCGCACGACAGGGAGAGCAGTTCTTC. Translation: CASSARQGEQFF.